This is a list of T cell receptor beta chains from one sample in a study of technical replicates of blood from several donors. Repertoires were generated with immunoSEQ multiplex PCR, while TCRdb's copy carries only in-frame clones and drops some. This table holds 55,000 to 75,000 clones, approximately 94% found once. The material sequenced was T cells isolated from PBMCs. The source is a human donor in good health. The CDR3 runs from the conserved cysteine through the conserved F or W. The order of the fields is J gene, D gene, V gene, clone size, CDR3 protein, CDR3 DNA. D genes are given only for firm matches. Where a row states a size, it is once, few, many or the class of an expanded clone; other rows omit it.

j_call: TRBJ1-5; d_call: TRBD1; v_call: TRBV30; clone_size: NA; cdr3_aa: CAWSVGQGSQPQHF; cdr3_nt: TGTGCCTGGAGTGTAGGACAGGGAAGCCAGCCCCAGCATTTT
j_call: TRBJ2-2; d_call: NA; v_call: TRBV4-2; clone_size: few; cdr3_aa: CASSQRLTNTGELFF; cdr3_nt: TGTGCCAGCAGCCAACGGTTAACGAACACCGGGGAGCTGTTTTTT
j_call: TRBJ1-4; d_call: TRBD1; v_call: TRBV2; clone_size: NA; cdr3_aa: CASSDDRDGNEKLFF; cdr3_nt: TGTGCCAGCAGTGATGACAGGGATGGTAATGAAAAACTGTTTTTT
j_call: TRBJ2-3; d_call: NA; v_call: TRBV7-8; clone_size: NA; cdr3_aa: CASSLFSRGDTQYF; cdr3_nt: TGTGCCAGCAGCTTATTTAGCAGGGGCGATACGCAGTATTTT
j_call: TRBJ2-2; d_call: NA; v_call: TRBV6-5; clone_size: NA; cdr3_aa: CASTRLNTGELFF; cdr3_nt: TGTGCCAGCACTCGGTTGAACACCGGGGAGCTGTTTTTT
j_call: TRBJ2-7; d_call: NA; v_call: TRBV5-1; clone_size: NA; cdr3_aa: CASSFDRRTYEQYF; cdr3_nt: TGCGCCAGCAGCTTTGACAGGCGGACCTACGAGCAGTACTTC
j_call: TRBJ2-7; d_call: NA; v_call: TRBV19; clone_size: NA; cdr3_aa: CASRRGTGYEQYF; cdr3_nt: TGTGCCAGTAGACGGGGAACTGGCTACGAGCAGTACTTC
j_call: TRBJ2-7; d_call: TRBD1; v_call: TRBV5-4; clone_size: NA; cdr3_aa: CASRWGQNYEQYF; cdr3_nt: TGTGCCAGCAGATGGGGACAGAACTACGAGCAGTACTTC
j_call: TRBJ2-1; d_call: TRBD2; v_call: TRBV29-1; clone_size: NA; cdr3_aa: CSVGRLAGPHSYNEQFF; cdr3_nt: TGCAGCGTTGGTCGACTAGCGGGGCCCCACTCCTACAATGAGCAGTTCTTC
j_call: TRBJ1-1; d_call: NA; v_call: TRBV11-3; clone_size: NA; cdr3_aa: CASSLGASSTEAFF; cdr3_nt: TGTGCCAGCAGCTTGGGGGCCTCGAGCACTGAAGCTTTCTTT
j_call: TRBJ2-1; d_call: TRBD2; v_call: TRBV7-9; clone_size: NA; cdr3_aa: CASRTSGSYNEQFF; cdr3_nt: TGTGCCAGCAGGACTAGCGGGAGTTACAATGAGCAGTTCTTC
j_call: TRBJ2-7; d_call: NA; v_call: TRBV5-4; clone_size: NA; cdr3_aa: CASSLGRDFTYEQYF; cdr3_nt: TGTGCCAGCAGCTTGGGTCGGGACTTTACTTACGAGCAGTACTTC
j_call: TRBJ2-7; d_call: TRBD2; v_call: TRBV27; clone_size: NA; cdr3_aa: CASSFVRETGRTSGSYEQYF; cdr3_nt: TGTGCCAGCAGTTTTGTGCGGGAGACAGGGAGGACTAGCGGATCCTACGAGCAGTACTTC
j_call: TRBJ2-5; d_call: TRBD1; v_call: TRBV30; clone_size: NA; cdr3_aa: CARDHDRVLEETQYF; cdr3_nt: TGTGCCCGAGATCATGACAGGGTGCTAGAAGAGACCCAGTACTTC
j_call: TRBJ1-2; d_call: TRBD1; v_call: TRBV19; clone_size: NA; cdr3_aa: CASNPTGGNYGYTF; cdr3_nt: TGTGCCAGTAACCCGACAGGGGGAAACTATGGCTACACCTTC
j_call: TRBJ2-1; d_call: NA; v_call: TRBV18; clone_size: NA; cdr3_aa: CASSNRQIHEQFF; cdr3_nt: TGTGCCAGCTCGAATAGACAGATCCATGAGCAGTTCTTC
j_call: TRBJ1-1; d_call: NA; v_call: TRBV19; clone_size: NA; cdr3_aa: CASSIQGSTEAFF; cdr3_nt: TGTGCCAGTAGTATCCAGGGAAGTACTGAAGCTTTCTTT
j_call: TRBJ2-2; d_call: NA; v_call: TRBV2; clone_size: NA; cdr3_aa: CASSEADRGELFF; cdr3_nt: TGTGCCAGCAGTGAAGCTGACAGGGGGGAGCTGTTTTTT
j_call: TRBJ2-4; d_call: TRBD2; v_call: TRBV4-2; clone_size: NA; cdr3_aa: CASSQGLEGNIQYF; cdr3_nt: TGTGCCAGCAGCCAGGGACTAGAGGGAAACATTCAGTACTTC
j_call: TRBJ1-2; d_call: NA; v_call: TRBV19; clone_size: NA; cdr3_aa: CASSTAYYGYTF; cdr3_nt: TGTGCCAGTAGTACAGCGTACTATGGCTACACCTTC
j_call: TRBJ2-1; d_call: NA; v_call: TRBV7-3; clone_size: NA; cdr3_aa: CASSLIGAINEQFF; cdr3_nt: TGTGCCAGCAGCTTAATAGGAGCCATCAATGAGCAGTTCTTC
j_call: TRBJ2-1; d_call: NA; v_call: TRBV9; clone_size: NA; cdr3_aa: CASSVRGSAGGEQFF; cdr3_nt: TGTGCCAGCAGCGTTCGGGGGAGTGCAGGGGGTGAGCAGTTCTTC
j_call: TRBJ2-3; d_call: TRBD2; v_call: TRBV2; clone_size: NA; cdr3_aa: CASKRGTSSSTDTQYF; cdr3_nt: TGTGCCAGCAAGAGAGGGACTAGCTCTAGCACAGATACGCAGTATTTT
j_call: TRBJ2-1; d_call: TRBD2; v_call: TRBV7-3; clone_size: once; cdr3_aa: CASSLKAGGPVNEQFF; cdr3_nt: TGTGCCAGCAGCTTAAAGGCGGGAGGGCCGGTAAATGAGCAGTTCTTC
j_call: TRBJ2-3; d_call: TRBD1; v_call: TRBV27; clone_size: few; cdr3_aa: CASSPLMGQGDTQYF; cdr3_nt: TGTGCCAGCAGTCCCCTTATGGGACAGGGAGATACGCAGTATTTT
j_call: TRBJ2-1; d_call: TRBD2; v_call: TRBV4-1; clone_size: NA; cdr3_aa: CASSQAPRELGNEQFF; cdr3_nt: TGCGCCAGCAGCCAAGCCCCGCGGGAGTTGGGCAATGAGCAGTTCTTC
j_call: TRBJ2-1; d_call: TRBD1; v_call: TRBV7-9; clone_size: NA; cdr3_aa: CASSSPGTGNEQFF; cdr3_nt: TGTGCCAGCAGCTCCCCCGGGACAGGGAATGAGCAGTTCTTC